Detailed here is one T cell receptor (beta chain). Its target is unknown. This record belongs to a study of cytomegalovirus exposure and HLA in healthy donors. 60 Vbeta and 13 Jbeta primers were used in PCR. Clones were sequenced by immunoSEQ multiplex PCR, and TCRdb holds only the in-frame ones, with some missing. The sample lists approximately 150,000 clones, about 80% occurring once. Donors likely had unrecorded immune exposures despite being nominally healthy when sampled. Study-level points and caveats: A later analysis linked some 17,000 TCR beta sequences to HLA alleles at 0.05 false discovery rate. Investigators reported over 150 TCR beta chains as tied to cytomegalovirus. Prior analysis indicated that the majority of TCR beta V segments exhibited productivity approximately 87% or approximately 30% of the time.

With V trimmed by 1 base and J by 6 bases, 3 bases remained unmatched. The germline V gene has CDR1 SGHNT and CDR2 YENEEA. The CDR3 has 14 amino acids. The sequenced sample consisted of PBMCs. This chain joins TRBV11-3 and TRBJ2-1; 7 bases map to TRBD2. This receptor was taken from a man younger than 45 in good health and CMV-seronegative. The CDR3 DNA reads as TGTGCCAGCAGCTTAGGGGGGGGTAGCAATGAGCAGTTCTTC. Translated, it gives CASSLGGGSNEQFF.